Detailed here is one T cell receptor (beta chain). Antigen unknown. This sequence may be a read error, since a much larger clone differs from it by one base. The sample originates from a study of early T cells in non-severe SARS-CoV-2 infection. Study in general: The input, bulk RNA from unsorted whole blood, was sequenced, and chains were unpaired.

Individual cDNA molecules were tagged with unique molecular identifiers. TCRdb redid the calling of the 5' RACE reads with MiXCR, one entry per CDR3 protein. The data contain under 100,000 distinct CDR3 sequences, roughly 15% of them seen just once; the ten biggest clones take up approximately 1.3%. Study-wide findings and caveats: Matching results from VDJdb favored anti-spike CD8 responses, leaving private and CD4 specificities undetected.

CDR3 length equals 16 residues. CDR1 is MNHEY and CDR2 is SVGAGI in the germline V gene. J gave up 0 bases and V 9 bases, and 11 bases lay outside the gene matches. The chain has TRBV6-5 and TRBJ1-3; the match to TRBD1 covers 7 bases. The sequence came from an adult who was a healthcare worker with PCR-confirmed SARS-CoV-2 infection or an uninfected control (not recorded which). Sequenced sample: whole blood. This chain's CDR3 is CARSQGGGNSGNTIYF. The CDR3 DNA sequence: TGTGCCAGAAGTCAGGGGGGGGGTAACTCTGGAAACACCATATATTTT.